Listed here are 23 T cell receptor beta chains from one sample, sequenced in a study of early T cells in non-severe SARS-CoV-2 infection. TCRdb reprocessed the 5' RACE reads via MiXCR and lists one record per CDR3 protein. The top ten hold around 1.3% of the sample, which has about 62,000 distinct CDR3 sequences, approximately 9.3% seen once. Sequencing input: whole blood. These receptors all stem from an adult who was a healthcare worker with PCR-confirmed SARS-CoV-2 infection or an uninfected control (not recorded which).

V usage is TRBV5-4 and J usage is TRBJ1-1; D perhaps matches TRBD1 (6 bases). This CDR3 comprises 17 residues. Per germline, CDR1 SGHNT and CDR2 YYREEE (reference sequence). V was trimmed by 2 bases and J by 0 bases, leaving 17 bases between them. The CDR3 DNA is TGTGCCAGCAGCTTAATCCTGACAGGAACCATGAACACTGAAGCTTTCTTT. As protein: CASSLILTGTMNTEAFF.

J is TRBJ2-1 and V is TRBV5-1; D is uncertain. In germline, CDR1 is SGHRS, CDR2 YFSETQ. This CDR3 is built from 13 residues. Trimming removed 0 bases from V and 5 bases from J, with 6 bases in between. CDR3 loop: CASSLESNNEQFF. The DNA for the CDR3 is TGCGCCAGCAGCTTGGAAAGCAACAATGAGCAGTTCTTC.

This clonotype occurred a few times. The V call is TRBV7-8, the J call TRBJ2-7; TRBD2 might be the D (5 bases). Trimming took off 0 bases at V and 9 bases at J, with 12 bases between the two ends. CDR3 length: 13 residues. Germline CDR1 reads SGHVS; CDR2 reads FQNEAQ. The CDR3 sequence is CASSLASGESQYV. CDR3 coding DNA: TGTGCCAGCAGCTTAGCGTCCGGGGAGTCGCAGTACGTC.

CDR3 sequence reads: CASSPRWGRTDTQYF. For the CDR3, the DNA is TGTGCCAGCAGTCCGAGGTGGGGGCGCACAGATACGCAGTATTTT. This chain joins TRBV12-3 or TRBV12-4 and TRBJ2-3; a weak D match, TRBD1 (6 bases). V shed 5 bases and J shed 1 base, with 13 bases lying between them. CDR3 length: 15 amino acids.

The V gene is TRBV9, the J gene TRBJ2-1, with 9 bases identical to TRBD2. Germline V lookup: CDR1 SGDLS, CDR2 YYNGEE. V shed 1 base and J 0 bases; nucleotides not matched to a gene: 5. CDR3 size: 17 residues. As DNA, the CDR3 is TGTGCCAGCAGCGTAATAGCGGGGGCCAGCTCCTACAATGAGCAGTTCTTC. It yields the protein CASSVIAGASSYNEQFF.

This clonotype was seen at least ten times. The gene calls are TRBV27 and TRBJ1-6; D might be TRBD1 (5 bases). The CDR3 has 18 amino acids. Trimming removed 6 bases at V and 0 bases at J, with 18 bases between. CDR1 is MNHEY and CDR2 is SMNVEV in the germline V gene (reference sequence). The CDR3, as DNA: TGTGCCAGCAGCACAGAACATTACAGGTACTCCTATAATTCACCCCTCCACTTT. The encoded protein is CASSTEHYRYSYNSPLHF.

This clonotype was counted ten times or more. The gene calls are TRBV20-1 and TRBJ1-1, with D maybe TRBD1 (6 bases). CDR3 size: 14 residues. Trimming took 0 bases from V and 8 from J, leaving 16 bases between them. Germline V gene lookup returns CDR1 DFQATT and CDR2 SNEGSKA (reference sequence). The CDR3 sequence is CSARDIRGYREAFF. CDR3 DNA: TGCAGTGCTAGAGATATCAGGGGATACAGGGAAGCTTTCTTT.

J is TRBJ1-1 and V is TRBV14; D is unclear. The CDR3 is 13 residues long. The germline gives CDR1 SGHDN, CDR2 FVKESK. V lost 1 base, J lost 5 bases, and 8 bases lay in between. This CDR3 reads CASSQVPGTEAFF. The CDR3, as DNA: TGTGCCAGCAGCCAAGTCCCGGGGACTGAAGCTTTCTTT.

This clonotype turned up a few times. The chain links TRBV30 to TRBJ1-1; D is undetermined. The germline V gene has CDR1 GTSNPN and CDR2 SVGIG (reference sequence). The CDR3 consists of 13 residues. Deletions cut 4 bases from V and 11 bases from J, with 20 bases between. The CDR3 protein is CAWKSLATSDAFF. As DNA, the CDR3 is TGTGCCTGGAAGAGTCTAGCAACCTCGGACGCTTTCTTT.

This clonotype appeared many times. The chain combines TRBV7-8 with TRBJ1-1; D is undetermined. This CDR3 region has 13 residues. Trimming shortened V by 1 base and J by 10 bases, and 13 bases separated the two germline ends. Germline V CDR1 and CDR2: SGHVS, FQNEAQ. The CDR3 sequence is CASSLGREWGAFF. For the CDR3, the DNA is TGTGCCAGCAGCTTAGGTAGGGAGTGGGGAGCTTTCTTT.

This clonotype was detected many times. The chain carries TRBV7-2 and TRBJ2-7; 9 bases are a match to TRBD1. CDR3 length: 13 residues. The germline V gene encodes CDR1 SGHTA and CDR2 FQGNSA. With V trimmed by 8 bases and J by 2 bases, 4 bases remained unmatched. As DNA, the CDR3 is TGTGCCAGCGGACAGGGGCCCCCCTACGAGCAGTACGTC. Its translation: CASGQGPPYEQYV.

This clonotype was seen many times. V and J are TRBV2 and TRBJ2-5; possible D gene TRBD1, 6 bases. Per germline, CDR1 SNHLY and CDR2 FYNNEI. V was cut by 6 bases and J by 2 bases, with 16 bases left in between. This CDR3 is built from 15 residues. CDR3 nucleotides: TGTGCCAGCAGGCAAAACAGGGCACTTCAAGAGACCCAGTACTTC. This sequence encodes CASRQNRALQETQYF.

This clonotype was picked up many times. The V gene is TRBV10-2, the J gene TRBJ2-7; tentatively, D is TRBD1 (8 bases). The CDR3 has 12 amino acids. Trimming shortened V by 4 bases and J by 9 bases, and 13 bases separated the two germline ends. Germline-derived CDR1 and CDR2 are WSHSY and SAAADI. The CDR3 DNA follows: TGCGCCAGCAGTGGACAGGGGAGGGGGCAGTACGTC. Amino acid sequence: CASSGQGRGQYV.

This clonotype has more than one count but fewer than ten. The chain has TRBV11-2 and TRBJ1-1, with a weak D call TRBD1 (5 bases). From germline, CDR1 is SGHAT and CDR2 FQNNGV. The CDR3 length is 17 residues. The germline V and J ends were trimmed by 7 bases and 1 base, with 22 bases remaining between them. This CDR3 is CASTLGTLVAGNTEAFF. The CDR3 DNA reads TGTGCCAGCACCCTAGGGACCCTCGTAGCGGGGAACACTGAAGCTTTCTTT.

This clonotype was found a few times. V and J are TRBV7-8 and TRBJ2-3; 8 positions match TRBD1. The ends lost 5 bases at V and 5 bases at J; junction bases unmatched: 9. Per germline, CDR1 SGHVS and CDR2 FQNEAQ. The CDR3 is 15 amino acids. CDR3 sequence: CASSHSGQGLDTQYF. As DNA, the CDR3 is TGTGCCAGCAGCCACTCCGGACAGGGCTTAGATACGCAGTATTTT.

This clonotype was seen only a few times. CDR3 sequence: CASSLEAHTQYF. The CDR3 bases are TGTGCCAGCAGCTTGGAGGCACATACGCAGTATTTT. The gene calls are TRBV5-4 and TRBJ2-3, with unresolved D. This CDR3 contains 12 residues. Germline V gene sequence: CDR1 SGHNT, CDR2 YYREEE (reference sequence). V was cut by 0 bases and J by 7 bases, with 6 bases left in between.

At least ten counts were recorded for this clonotype. The CDR3 protein is CASSLPGRFNEQFF. The DNA for the CDR3 is TGTGCCAGCAGCTTACCGGGCAGATTCAATGAGCAGTTCTTC. The J gene is TRBJ2-1, the V gene TRBV7-2, with D unresolved. Germline-derived CDR1 and CDR2 are SGHTA and FQGNSA. The CDR3 length is 14 residues. The V end was cut by 2 bases, the J end by 6 bases, with 11 bases between.

DNA for the CDR3: TGTGCCAGCAGCCTCGACAGGGGTCAGCCCCAGCATTTT. Translated: CASSLDRGQPQHF. V usage is TRBV3-1 and J usage is TRBJ1-5, with TRBD1 identical over 8 bases. The CDR3 runs to 13 residues. Germline assignment: CDR1 LGHDT and CDR2 YNNKEL (reference sequence). The ends lost 4 bases at V and 6 bases at J; junction bases unmatched: 2. The variable domain in full, with the rest retrieved from reference TRBV3-1 and TRBJ1-5, is DTAVSQTPKYLVTQMGNDKSIKCEQNLGHDTMYWYKQDSKKFLKIMFSYNNKELIINETVPNRFSPKSPDKAHLNLHINSLELGDSAVYFCASSLDRGQPQHFGDGTRLSIL.

This clonotype showed up just a few times. The chain employs TRBV4-2 and TRBJ1-1; a possible D gene is TRBD1 (5 bases). The CDR3 has 16 residues. Germline CDR1 reads LGHNA; CDR2 reads YNFKEQ. V lost 4 bases and J lost 5, with 20 bases in between. CDR3 coding DNA: TGTGCCAGCAGCCGGGGAGTCGGAAGGGGTGAAACTGAAGCTTTCTTT. Its protein is CASSRGVGRGETEAFF.

This clonotype has a count of ten or more. The V and J genes are TRBV11-2 and TRBJ1-3; D is unclear. Trimming cost V 5 bases and J 4 bases, with 12 bases left between them. The CDR3 sequence is 14 residues long. Germline V gene data show CDR1 as SGHAT and CDR2 as FQNNGV. CDR3 in DNA: TGTGCCAGCAGCCCAGACATGTCCGGAAACACCATATATTTT. Amino acids: CASSPDMSGNTIYF.

This clonotype was seen at least ten times. The V and J genes are TRBV3-1 and TRBJ2-3, with TRBD2 identical over 10 bases. The CDR3 is made up of 16 amino acids. Trimming removed 4 bases from V and 2 bases from J; junction bases left unmatched: 6. Germline CDR1 reads LGHDT; CDR2 reads YNNKEL (reference sequence). CDR3 region: CASSPGTSEATDTQYF. CDR3 bases: TGTGCCAGCAGCCCCGGGACTAGCGAGGCCACAGATACGCAGTATTTT.

This clonotype appeared many times. The chain combines TRBV24-1 with TRBJ2-2; D perhaps matches TRBD2 (6 bases). There are 16 residues in the CDR3. V was pared by 4 bases and J by 4 bases, with 15 bases between. The germline gives CDR1 KGHDR, CDR2 SFDVKD. The CDR3 region has the DNA TGTGCCACCAGTGACCAAACGGGGGTCGGCACCGGGGAGCTGTTTTTT. Protein sequence: CATSDQTGVGTGELFF.

Ten or more counts support this clonotype. The chain employs TRBV27 and TRBJ2-3, with 12 nucleotides matching TRBD2. Germline V gene sequence: CDR1 MNHEY, CDR2 SMNVEV (reference sequence). V lost 7 bases, J lost 0 bases, and 5 bases stayed unmatched. CDR3 length equals 16 residues. As DNA, the CDR3 is TGTGCCAGCAAAACGACTAGCGGGGGAAGCACAGATACGCAGTATTTT. This gives the protein CASKTTSGGSTDTQYF.